Shown below are 6 T cell receptor beta chains from a single sample sequenced in a study of T cell responses to AZD1222 COVID-19 vaccine. Produced via immunoSEQ multiplex PCR; TCRdb's table is partial and in-frame only. The sample includes 110,000 or so clones, 75% to 90% of them seen just once. The sequencing here drew on peripheral blood, taken 28 days after the second AZD1222 dose. The receptors stem from an adult who received the AZD1222 COVID-19 vaccine.

The chain joins TRBV27 to TRBJ1-5; D unclear. Germline CDR1 MNHEY, CDR2 SMNVEV (reference sequence). This CDR3 is built from 13 residues. Trimming removed 2 bases from V and 3 bases from J, with 5 bases in between. This CDR3 reads CASSLGPNQPQHF. Written as DNA, the CDR3 is TGTGCCAGCAGTTTAGGACCCAATCAGCCCCAGCATTTT.

V gene TRBV28 combines with J gene TRBJ2-5; D is tentatively TRBD1 or TRBD2 (6 bases each). The V end was cut by 1 base, the J end by 1 base, with 22 bases between. CDR3 size: 19 residues. Germline CDR1 reads MDHEN; CDR2 reads SYDVKM. The CDR3 bases are TGTGCCAGCAGTTTATACACCTTCGGGAGACAGGTCCTCCAAGAGACCCAGTACTTC. Its translation: CASSLYTFGRQVLQETQYF.

The chain employs TRBV3-1 (or the pseudogene TRBV3-2) and TRBJ1-2; 8 nucleotides line up with TRBD1. The CDR3 has 18 residues. With V trimmed by 1 base and J by 4 bases, 14 bases remained unmatched. Germline lookup yields CDR1 LGHDT and CDR2 YNNKEL (reference sequence). The CDR3 nucleotides are TGTGCCAGCAGCCAAGGCGGGGACGGGTCAGGGGGCTCCTATGGCTACACCTTC. This codes for CASSQGGDGSGGSYGYTF.

The chain uses TRBV4-1 and TRBJ2-7; D uncertain. The V gene's germline CDR1 is MGHRA and CDR2 YSYEKL. This CDR3 region has 14 residues. Trimming took off 1 base at V and 7 bases at J, with 14 bases between the two ends. The CDR3 loop reads CASSQGWASWEQYF. In DNA form, the CDR3 reads TGCGCCAGCAGCCAAGGCTGGGCGTCGTGGGAGCAGTACTTC.

The V call is TRBV10-3, the J call TRBJ2-3; 11 bases align to TRBD1. Unmatched junction bases numbered 8, after V lost 4 bases and J lost 2 bases. CDR1 and CDR2 (germline): ENHRY, SYGVKD. This CDR3 has 17 amino acids. The chain's CDR3 is CAISVDRGLTVTDTQYF. CDR3 DNA: TGTGCCATCAGTGTGGACAGGGGGCTCACTGTCACAGATACGCAGTATTTT.

This clone was seen a few times. The J gene is TRBJ1-6, the V gene TRBV2; D is undetermined. V was clipped by 7 bases and J by 0 bases, with 10 bases between them. CDR1 and CDR2 from the germline V gene are SNHLY and FYNNEI. The length of the CDR3 is 15 residues. CDR3 amino acids: CASKESSSYNSPLHF. The CDR3 DNA sequence: TGTGCCAGCAAGGAATCGAGCTCCTATAATTCACCCCTCCACTTT.